This TCR beta chain is from a study of T-cell reconstitution after alpha-beta-depleted transplantation in children. Regarding this clonotype: Its matching antigen is unknown.

The V gene's germline CDR1 is SGHAT and CDR2 FQDESV (reference sequence). The CDR3 loop spans 18 amino acids. The V segment lost 1 base and the J segment 7 bases; nucleotides outside the gene matches: 16. Findings and limits, study-wide: Hyperexpanded clones declined; after one year, newly produced T cells mostly supplied diversity.

The authors prepared the TCRbeta library with unique molecular identifiers. TCRdb recomputed calls from the PCR reads with MiXCR, one row per CDR3 protein. The profile shows about a million distinct CDR3 sequences, 25% to 30% of them singletons. The rearrangement uses TRBV11-1 and TRBJ1-3, with 7 bases aligning to TRBD1. This receptor was obtained from a boy in the first two years of life who had a stem cell transplant for SCID, so the T cells may come from the graft donor. The source material was PBMCs, mostly from graft donor cells, sampled 360 days after TCRalphabeta/CD19-depleted stem cell transplant. The CDR3 DNA reads TGTGCCAGCAGCTTAGGAAGCCTCCGGGACAGTTCAGGGAACACCATATATTTT. Its translation is CASSLGSLRDSSGNTIYF.